The 2 T cell receptor beta chains below come from one sample, sequenced in a study of memory CD4+ T cells and cytomegalovirus serostatus. Single viable CD3+CD4+CD8-CD45RO+ cells were sorted as the memory CD4+ T cells. TCRdb's copy holds only in-frame clones and misses some; the assay was immunoSEQ multiplex PCR. The sample contains tens of thousands of clones, more than 60% of which appear only once. Sequencing was done on a sample of memory CD4+ T cells from blood. The source is an adult in good health and CMV-seronegative.

The chain combines TRBV9 with TRBJ1-1, with 7 bases aligning to TRBD1. Germline values: CDR1 SGDLS, CDR2 YYNGEE. The CDR3 runs 14 residues. J gave up 6 bases and V 3 bases, and 8 bases lay outside the gene matches. CDR3 region: CASSALQGTAEAFF. CDR3 bases: TGTGCCAGCAGCGCCTTACAAGGGACAGCTGAAGCTTTCTTT.

The gene calls are TRBV10-3 and TRBJ2-7, with D unresolved. The CDR3 totals 11 residues. Germline assignment: CDR1 ENHRY and CDR2 SYGVKD. The V end lost 4 bases, the J end lost 2 bases, and 3 bases lay between the germline ends. CDR3 protein: CAISGTYEQYF. The DNA of the CDR3 is TGTGCCATCAGTGGCACCTACGAGCAGTACTTC.